This TCR beta chain was recovered during a study of blood T cell repertoires in COVID-19 (TCRdb year 2020). In the study overall: The collaborator samples originated in the United States, Italy and Spain and spanned the acute and convalescent phases of COVID-19. The material from the prospective study consisted of cDNA or gDNA derived from T cells, B-cell-depleted T cells, or PBMCs. Subjects who had been exposed to COVID-19, were actively infected with it, or had recovered from it provided the deeply sampled blood TCRbeta repertoires that made up the dataset. The repertoires were released in a freely available public database meant as a resource for research on the immune response to SARS-CoV-2. The samples were drawn from the first 160 participants of the ongoing ImmuneRACE study and from 950 to 1,500 subjects provided by 6 global collaborators. A de-identified subject ID, COVID-19 status, age in years and sex were almost always included in the sample metadata. Where available, HLA class I and class II types were taken from metadata supplied by the sample provider and were not determined by assay-based typing.

Points the paper makes about the study in general: Clinical and demographic metadata were provided uncurated, with the amount varying by source and participant.

About this clone itself: The clone's antigen remains unknown. No much larger clone is present one base from it, and per-base qualities are unavailable.

At one collaborating source in Seattle, patients were enrolled during active infection and were followed longitudinally through the course of disease. Each collaborating institution followed its own protocols to collect whole blood in K2EDTA tubes. Collaborator samples were shipped for TCRbeta analysis as frozen whole blood, isolated PBMCs, or DNA extracted from either sample type. From the cysteine through the phenylalanine, the CDR3 covers 15 amino acids. The only DNA kept is the CDR3, 45 bases in frame from the first base. Trimming accounts for 0 bases at V and 7 bases at J, while the number of junction bases matched to no gene is 3. Sequences SGHTA (CDR1) and FQGNSA (CDR2) are obtained from the germline V gene. TCRbeta CDR3 regions were amplified from genomic DNA using the immunoSEQ Assay, a bias-controlled multiplex PCR. The original methods were these. The number of nucleated cells in each sample was estimated by amplification of reference gene primers within the assay. To quantify the absolute abundance of each unique TCRbeta CDR3 rearrangement, sequence reads were collapsed and filtered. For each sample, productive Simpson clonality was calculated by taking the square root of Simpson's diversity index across productive rearrangements. The table was pulled from immuneACCESS by TCRdb, which kept in-frame rearrangements only. Such tables lose some clones; where checked, under half of the loss comes from unresolved V genes, and the rest has no known cause. V, J and clone size are those of that table, while D and trimming were read from the DNA. For this sample the table gives about 180,000 clones, of which approximately 85% were detected only once. About 5.6% of the sample rests with the top ten.

The sequence links TRBV7-2 to TRBJ1-2, and 12 junctional nucleotides match TRBD1. Sequencing input: peripheral blood. The source of this sequence is a woman in her forties or fifties with COVID-19, enrolled during active disease. The DNA sequence reads TGTGCCAGCAGCTTAGCCGGGACAGGGGGCGGTGGCTACACCTTC. Its coded protein is CASSLAGTGGGGYTF.